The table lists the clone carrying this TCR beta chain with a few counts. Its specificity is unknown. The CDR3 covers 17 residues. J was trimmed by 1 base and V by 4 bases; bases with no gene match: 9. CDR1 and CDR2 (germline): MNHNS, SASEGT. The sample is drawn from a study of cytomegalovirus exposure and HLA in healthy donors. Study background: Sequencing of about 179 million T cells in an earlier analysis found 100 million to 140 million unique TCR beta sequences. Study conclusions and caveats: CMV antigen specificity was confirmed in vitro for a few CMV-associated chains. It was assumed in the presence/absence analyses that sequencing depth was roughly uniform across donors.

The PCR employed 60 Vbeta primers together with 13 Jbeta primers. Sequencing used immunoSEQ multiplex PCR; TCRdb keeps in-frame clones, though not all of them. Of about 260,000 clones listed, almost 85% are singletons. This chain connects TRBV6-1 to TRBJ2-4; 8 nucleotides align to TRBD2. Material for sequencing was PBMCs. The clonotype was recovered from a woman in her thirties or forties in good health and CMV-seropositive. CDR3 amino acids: CASSATWREVAKNIQYF. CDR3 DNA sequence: TGTGCCAGCAGTGCAACTTGGCGGGAGGTCGCCAAAAACATTCAGTACTTC.